A selection of T cell receptor beta chains follows, all from one sample in a study of CD8 T cells in ankylosing spondylitis. From the 5' RACE reads, TCRdb called clonotypes with MiXCR, one entry per CDR3 protein. This sample has hundreds of thousands of distinct CDR3 sequences; approximately 26% occur once, and the top ten carry roughly 0.9%. Sequencing was carried out using blood, either unsorted or a sorted T cell fraction (not recorded which). The receptors were sampled from a male donor with ankylosing spondylitis. The conserved cysteine and the conserved F or W are not part of the CDR3 here. Only part of the rows carry a size: once, few, many, or a class if the clone is expanded.

size: NA
J: TRBJ2-1
V: TRBV11-2
CDR3: ASRKSGLSSYNEQF

size: NA
J: TRBJ1-4
V: TRBV20-1
CDR3: SARDRRTGDEKLF

size: few
J: TRBJ1-1
V: TRBV6-5
CDR3: ASRFRVNTEAF

size: NA
J: TRBJ2-5
V: TRBV28
CDR3: ASRLDRFLKTQY

size: few
J: TRBJ1-2
V: TRBV3-1
CDR3: ASSPSGYGYT

size: few
J: TRBJ1-2
V: TRBV18
CDR3: ASSPTGQGHGYT

size: few
J: TRBJ2-1
V: TRBV25-1
CDR3: ASHRGYNEQF

size: NA
J: TRBJ2-1
V: TRBV11-3
CDR3: ASSSPFQYNNEQF

size: NA
J: TRBJ2-7
V: TRBV12-3/TRBV12-4
CDR3: ASSLGSGASYEQY

size: NA
J: TRBJ1-2
V: TRBV4-1
CDR3: ASSQDSAVHGYT

size: few
J: TRBJ1-3
V: TRBV12-3/TRBV12-4
CDR3: ASSLASNTIY

size: few
J: TRBJ2-4
V: TRBV20-1
CDR3: SARDRQGADIQY

size: few
J: TRBJ1-2
V: TRBV24-1
CDR3: ATSTGGGFDYGYT

size: few
J: TRBJ2-1
V: TRBV29-1
CDR3: SVTGEYNEQF

size: NA
J: TRBJ2-5
V: TRBV2
CDR3: ASTLSEEAQY

size: few
J: TRBJ2-1
V: TRBV11-2
CDR3: ASSADFYNEQF

size: NA
J: TRBJ1-6
V: TRBV7-9
CDR3: PSSPHREAGRSSPLH

size: NA
J: TRBJ1-2
V: TRBV6-5
CDR3: ASSYSNGDYGYT

size: once
J: TRBJ2-3
V: TRBV20-1
CDR3: SASGGLAGGPGTDTQY

size: few
J: TRBJ2-1
V: TRBV4-2
CDR3: ASSPLRSGGEQF

size: many
J: TRBJ2-5
V: TRBV5-5
CDR3: ASSLEDRSMLYQY

size: many
J: TRBJ1-3
V: TRBV7-9
CDR3: ASSFGSGNTIY

size: NA
J: TRBJ2-7
V: TRBV19
CDR3: ASSPLAEGFWREQY

size: few
J: TRBJ2-2
V: TRBV7-8
CDR3: ASSADSGELF

size: NA
J: TRBJ1-2
V: TRBV6-1
CDR3: ASSADGYYGYT

size: NA
J: TRBJ2-1
V: TRBV11-2
CDR3: ASSSTRLAGAGGHF

size: many
J: TRBJ2-1
V: TRBV5-1
CDR3: ASSLEGTAEYNEQF

size: NA
J: TRBJ2-1
V: TRBV14
CDR3: ASSLLTGGNEQF

size: NA
J: TRBJ1-1
V: TRBV11-2
CDR3: ASSLVWDSEAF

size: NA
J: TRBJ2-7
V: TRBV7-2
CDR3: ASSEVTNYEQY

size: few
J: TRBJ2-1
V: TRBV19
CDR3: ASTQGRDEQF

size: few
J: TRBJ1-5
V: TRBV18
CDR3: ASSPPGGMEQPQH

size: NA
J: TRBJ2-7
V: TRBV18
CDR3: ASSPTMYEQY

size: few
J: TRBJ2-3
V: TRBV21-1
CDR3: ASLLAASTDTQY

size: NA
J: TRBJ2-7
V: TRBV7-9
CDR3: ASSSQGGGNEQY

size: few
J: TRBJ2-1
V: TRBV20-1
CDR3: SAHSGRSSNEQF

size: few
J: TRBJ2-5
V: TRBV11-2
CDR3: ASSLGGTSGTVGETQY

size: NA
J: TRBJ2-1
V: TRBV20-1
CDR3: SARARKLYNEQF

size: NA
J: TRBJ2-2
V: TRBV5-4
CDR3: ASSADSYNGELF

size: few
J: TRBJ1-1
V: TRBV2
CDR3: ASTGAGIEAF

size: many
J: TRBJ2-1
V: TRBV15
CDR3: ATSRASQAQF

size: few
J: TRBJ2-2
V: TRBV5-5
CDR3: ASSWDRVTGELF

size: few
J: TRBJ2-4
V: TRBV3-1
CDR3: ASSRRTGGFKNIQY

size: NA
J: TRBJ2-1
V: TRBV5-1
CDR3: ASSLAVGQGFNEQF

size: NA
J: TRBJ2-5
V: TRBV11-3
CDR3: ASSLEAGPGETQY

size: NA
J: TRBJ2-1
V: TRBV20-1
CDR3: SAPHRDRGYNEQF

size: NA
J: TRBJ1-5
V: TRBV6-1
CDR3: ASSVFQGEGAQH

size: NA
J: TRBJ2-7
V: TRBV5-1
CDR3: ASSPRGVNSYEQY

size: NA
J: TRBJ1-5
V: TRBV5-1
CDR3: ASSLSGGFEQPQH

size: NA
J: TRBJ1-1
V: TRBV7-2
CDR3: ATGQGRNTEAF

size: NA
J: TRBJ1-5
V: TRBV19
CDR3: ASSTFGETSNQPQH

size: NA
J: TRBJ2-1
V: TRBV27
CDR3: ASSPRVAAEQF

size: NA
J: TRBJ2-7
V: TRBV20-1
CDR3: SATEDGYEQY

size: NA
J: TRBJ2-1
V: TRBV6-5
CDR3: ASSYSRDRINNEQF

size: NA
J: TRBJ2-1
V: TRBV29-1
CDR3: SVGTLAHNEQF